These 9 T cell receptor beta chains came from one sample sequenced in a study of naive and memory T cell subsets. Antigen specificity for these receptors is unknown. Both TRBC1 and TRBC2 were covered by a beta constant-region primer of two equimolar oligonucleotides. Nested alpha and beta constant-region primers with the SP2 primer drove four PCR rounds on ligated cDNA. A single record per CDR3 protein comes from TCRdb applying MiXCR to the UMI-ligation and nested PCR reads. The sample shows roughly 140,000 distinct CDR3 sequences, approximately 18% of them seen only once. Whole-study results and caveats: Possibly reflecting memory cells re-expressing CD45RA, a few larger clonotypes occurred in naive repertoires, especially CD8.

The sample was naive CD8+ T cells from blood. Every receptor here comes from a human donor in good health.

In its sample, this clonotype was seen a few times. The V gene is TRBV28, the J gene TRBJ2-7, with D unresolved. The V gene lost 5 bases and the J gene lost 3 bases, with 8 bases spanning the gap. The CDR3 is made up of 12 amino acids. CDR1 and CDR2 (germline): MDHEN, SYDVKM. As DNA, the CDR3 is TGTGCCAGCAGTCCATATTACTACGAGCAGTACTTC. Its translation is CASSPYYYEQYF.

A few counts support this clonotype. This rearrangement joins TRBV6-1 to TRBJ2-2; D is undetermined. The CDR3 spans 14 residues. V gave up 1 base and J gave up 2 bases, with 5 bases separating them. CDR1 MNHNS and CDR2 SASEGT come from the germline V gene. The CDR3 protein is CASSEGLNTGELFF. The CDR3 DNA is TGTGCCAGCAGTGAAGGGCTCAACACCGGGGAGCTGTTTTTT.

The gene calls are TRBV12-3 or TRBV12-4 and TRBJ2-7; 8 bases match TRBD2. This CDR3 is built from 14 residues. V was pared by 5 bases and J by 7 bases, with 10 bases of the junction left unmatched. DNA for the CDR3: TGTGCCAGCAGTCCCGGGACTAGGCGGATGGAGCAGTACTTC. This sequence encodes CASSPGTRRMEQYF.

The chain joins TRBV2 to TRBJ2-5; TRBD2 aligns across 9 bases. This CDR3 spans 15 amino acids. V shed 6 bases, J shed 1 base, and the junction held 6 bases outside the gene matches. Germline assignment: CDR1 SNHLY and CDR2 FYNNEI. The CDR3 reads CASSAGTSSQETQYF. CDR3 nucleotides: TGTGCCAGCAGCGCCGGGACTAGCAGCCAAGAGACCCAGTACTTC.

V and J are TRBV5-5 and TRBJ2-5, with D perhaps matching TRBD2 (5 bases). The germline gives CDR1 SGHKS, CDR2 YYEKEE (reference sequence). Trimming stripped 4 bases from V and 1 base from J, with 11 bases between. The CDR3 consists of 14 residues. CDR3 residues: CASSLMDSQETQYF. CDR3 DNA sequence: TGTGCCAGCAGCCTGATGGACTCCCAAGAGACCCAGTACTTC.

This clonotype was recorded a few times. This rearrangement joins TRBV5-5 to TRBJ2-3; D gene ambiguous. The germline V gene has CDR1 SGHKS and CDR2 YYEKEE (reference sequence). Trimming removed 3 bases from V and 3 bases from J, with 8 bases in between. This CDR3 has 13 residues. As DNA, the CDR3 is TGTGCCAGCAGCTCCCCCCGGACAGATACGCAGTATTTT. Translation: CASSSPRTDTQYF.

This clonotype was observed many times. This rearrangement joins TRBV4-1 to TRBJ2-7, with 11 bases identical to TRBD2. The V gene's germline CDR1 is MGHRA and CDR2 YSYEKL. This CDR3 is built from 15 residues. V shed 3 bases, J shed 0 bases, and the junction held 1 base outside the gene matches. The CDR3 DNA reads TGCGCCAGCAGCCAGACTAGCGGGACCTCCTACGAGCAGTACTTC. Protein: CASSQTSGTSYEQYF.

CDR3 sequence: CASSPEVGDTEAFF. The CDR3 region has the DNA TGTGCCAGCAGCCCAGAAGTAGGGGACACTGAAGCTTTCTTT. The chain has TRBV9 and TRBJ1-1, with a possible D match to TRBD1 (5 bases). Deletions cut 4 bases from V and 3 bases from J, with 13 bases between. This CDR3 spans 14 amino acids. The germline gives CDR1 SGDLS, CDR2 YYNGEE.

V gene TRBV3-1 combines with J gene TRBJ2-3; 7 positions match TRBD2. V shed 8 bases, J shed 2 bases, and the junction held 10 bases outside the gene matches. CDR3 length: 15 residues. CDR1 and CDR2 from the germline V gene are LGHDT and YNNKEL (reference sequence). The CDR3 spells CASWSSGDSTDTQYF. CDR3 bases: TGTGCCAGCTGGTCGAGCGGGGATTCCACAGATACGCAGTATTTT.